This paragraph reports one T cell receptor beta chain. The antigen is undetermined. The protocol was immunoSEQ multiplex PCR, while the TCRdb copy is restricted to in-frame clones and leaves out a portion. This sample carries around 240,000 clones, approximately 90% of them seen once, and the ten largest clones take roughly 10%. The sample comes from a study of Ad26.COV2.S vaccination and SARS-CoV-2 variants. As for the study in general: Ad26.COV2.S shots went into the muscle once or twice, 56 days apart. Study-wide results and caveats: Vaccine recipients surpassed placebo recipients in spike-specific TCR breadth. In vaccinated individuals, spike-specific CD8+ and CD4+ T cell responses reportedly displayed substantial breadth. Vaccine and placebo groups showed comparable non-spike TCR breadth.

Looked up from germline, CDR1 is LGHNT and CDR2 is FRNRAP. The CDR3 runs to 14 residues. V was clipped by 2 bases and J by 6 bases, with 12 bases between them. As to treatment: about 20 received Ad26.COV2.S at low or high dose, single or two shots; a few received placebo; per-sample allocation not given. The investigators took samples on day 63 after the first vaccine or placebo injection. V and J are TRBV12-5 and TRBJ2-3; D remains unclear. The specimen comprised peripheral blood, sampled in a trial of Ad26.COV2.S vaccine versus placebo. The clonotype was recovered from a person aged 18 to 65 who received the Ad26.COV2.S COVID-19 vaccine or a placebo. The CDR3 here is CASGLLGYSDTQYF. In DNA form, the CDR3 reads TGTGCTAGTGGTTTGTTGGGTTATTCTGATACGCAGTATTTT.